This record looks at one TCR beta chain sequence and its context. Its matching antigen is unknown. Sequenced by immunoSEQ multiplex PCR; TCRdb stores in-frame clones only, minus some. The table records about 500,000 clones, roughly 87% of them present only once. The data derive from a study of Ad26.COV2.S vaccination and SARS-CoV-2 variants. As for the study in general: In the study, Ad26.COV2.S was injected intramuscularly once, or twice 56 days apart.

The V end lost 3 bases, the J end lost 5 bases, and 10 bases lay between the germline ends. The germline CDR1 and CDR2 sequences are LNHNV and YYDKDF (reference sequence). The CDR3 consists of 14 residues. Treatment specified: around 19 received Ad26.COV2.S at low or high dose, single or two shots; about 5 received placebo; per-sample allocation not given. The samples date from day 63 after the first vaccine or placebo injection. This person who donated was an adult of 18-55 years in Boston. Study conclusions and caveats: Participants in the vaccine arm had higher spike-specific TCR breadth; placebo recipients had lower. Vaccine and placebo groups showed comparable non-spike TCR breadth.

This receptor was identified in a person between 18 and 59 years old who received the Ad26.COV2.S COVID-19 vaccine or a placebo. The chain links TRBV15 to TRBJ2-2; D is unresolved. The sequencing here drew on peripheral blood, taken in a trial of Ad26.COV2.S vaccine versus placebo. The CDR3 sequence: CATSSGIRTGELFF. The CDR3 DNA sequence: TGTGCCACCAGCAGTGGGATTAGAACCGGGGAGCTGTTTTTT.